These 20 T cell receptor beta chains share one sample of origin, sequenced in a study of cytomegalovirus exposure and HLA in healthy donors (dated by TCRdb to about 2017). To prepare the library, the immunoSEQ multiplex PCR assay was applied. A mixture of 60 forward primers for TCR Vbeta segments and 13 reverse primers for TCR Jbeta segments was used in the multiplex PCR. The source is immuneACCESS, and TCRdb retained only in-frame sequences with V and J called. Part of the clones is not carried over; for the studies checked, unresolved V genes explain less than half of this, and the remainder is unexplained. Within this sample are 100,000 to 150,000 clones, with just over 65% of them counted one time only. Of the sample, roughly 1.4% falls within the top ten clones. Sequenced: PBMCs. All receptors come from a man between 18 and 35 years old in good health and CMV-seronegative.

J is TRBJ2-3 and V is TRBV7-2, with 7 bases lining up with TRBD2. J was trimmed by 2 bases and V by 3 bases; bases with no gene match: 2. CDR1 and CDR2 from the germline V gene are SGHTA and FQGNSA. This CDR3 has 14 residues. The CDR3 region is CASSFTSVTDTQYF. Written as DNA, the CDR3 is TGTGCCAGCAGCTTCACTAGCGTCACAGATACGCAGTATTTT.

The chain couples TRBV7-9 to TRBJ2-7; possible D gene TRBD1, 5 bases. Germline V gene lookup returns CDR1 SEHNR and CDR2 FQNEAQ (reference sequence). This CDR3 region has 12 residues. CDR3 in amino acids: CALGRAVLEQYF. The CDR3 coding sequence is TGTGCTCTGGGCAGGGCGGTCCTCGAGCAGTACTTC. The whole variable domain, remainder taken from reference TRBV7-9 and TRBJ2-7, is DTGVSQNPRHKITKRGQNVTFRCDPISEHNRLYWYRQTLGQGPEFLTYFQNEAQLEKSRLLSDRFSAERPKGSFSTLEIQRTEQGDSAMYLCALGRAVLEQYFGPGTRLTVT.

This clone turned up a few times. This chain joins TRBV28 and TRBJ1-1, with 8 bases lining up with TRBD1. Germline CDR1 is MDHEN and CDR2 is SYDVKM. CDR3 length: 14 amino acids. The V gene end was trimmed by 4 bases and the J gene end by 3 bases; junction bases not matched to a gene: 4. The CDR3 nucleotides are TGTGCCAGCAGTTCGGACAGGGTTGACACTGAAGCTTTCTTT. This sequence encodes CASSSDRVDTEAFF.

The sample holds a few counts of this clone. The gene calls are TRBV6-1 and TRBJ2-7, with D uncertain. Germline loops: CDR1 MNHNS, CDR2 SASEGT. The length of the CDR3 is 14 residues. The germline V and J ends were trimmed by 1 base and 0 bases, with 7 bases remaining between them. The CDR3 is CASSEVGSSYEQYF. The CDR3 nucleotides are TGTGCCAGCAGTGAAGTTGGCAGCTCCTACGAGCAGTACTTC.

This chain uses TRBV7-3 with TRBJ1-1; no clear D gene. CDR3 length: 13 amino acids. The germline V gene has CDR1 SGHTA and CDR2 FQGTGA. V dropped 2 bases and J dropped 6 bases, with 10 bases sitting between them. The CDR3 coding sequence is TGTGCCAGCAGCTTATATGAGGGTTCTGAAGCTTTCTTT. Its translation: CASSLYEGSEAFF.

CDR3: CASSPLAISTDTQYF. The CDR3 DNA reads as TGTGCCAGCAGCCCCCTAGCGATTAGCACAGATACGCAGTATTTT. This chain joins TRBV14 and TRBJ2-3; TRBD2 might be the D (6 bases). Trimming removed 4 bases from V and 0 bases from J, with 11 bases in between. The CDR3 runs to 15 residues. Germline CDR1 SGHDN, CDR2 FVKESK.

The rearrangement uses TRBV23-1 and TRBJ2-7; a possible D gene is TRBD2 (5 bases). TRBV23-1 qualifies as an ORF whose function is uncertain. The CDR3 consists of 13 residues. V was clipped by 10 bases and J by 3 bases, with 16 bases between them. The CDR3 DNA follows: TGCGCCACCCTCGGAGGCAGGAACTACGAGCAGTACTTC. Encoded protein: CATLGGRNYEQYF.

A single count supports this clone. The rearrangement joins TRBV11-2 to TRBJ2-1; tentative D call: TRBD2 (5 bases). The V end lost 5 bases, the J end lost 4 bases, and 12 bases lay between the germline ends. CDR3 length: 14 amino acids. Germline loops: CDR1 SGHAT, CDR2 FQNNGV. The DNA of the CDR3 is TGTGCCAGCAGCCCCGGGGTACCTTACAATGAGCAGTTCTTC. This translates into CASSPGVPYNEQFF.

The genes are TRBV29-1 and TRBJ2-7, with 7 bases aligning to TRBD1. V lost 7 bases to trimming and J lost 4 bases; unmatched junction nucleotides: 7. CDR1 SQVTM and CDR2 ANQGSEA come from the germline V gene. The CDR3 has 12 amino acids. The CDR3 here is CSAQGDSYEQYF. CDR3 in DNA: TGCAGCGCCCAGGGGGATTCATACGAGCAGTACTTC.

The J gene is TRBJ1-2, the V gene TRBV21-1; TRBD1 is taken as the D call from the table, unchecked against the DNA. TRBV21-1 is described as a pseudogene. This CDR3 spans 15 amino acids. The CDR3 DNA is TGTGCCATCCAAACATCAGGGGGCTCTAACTATGGCTACACCTTC. This codes for CAIQTSGGSNYGYTF.

V gene TRBV13 combines with J gene TRBJ1-1; no firm D call. This CDR3 comprises 14 residues. Germline-derived CDR1 and CDR2 are PRHDT and FYEKMQ (reference sequence). Between the trimmed V and J ends, which lost 5 bases and 3 bases, there was a span of 13 bases. The CDR3 here is CASSRRGEYTEAFF. The CDR3 DNA reads as TGTGCCAGCAGCCGCCGCGGGGAGTACACTGAAGCTTTCTTT.

The J gene is TRBJ1-6, the V gene TRBV27; 9 bases line up with TRBD1. Germline CDR1 MNHEY, CDR2 SMNVEV (reference sequence). J lost 6 bases, V lost 0 bases, and 0 bases had no gene match. This CDR3 has 15 residues. The CDR3 DNA sequence: TGTGCCAGCAGTTTATCGGACAGGGGTAATTCACCCCTCCACTTT. Translated: CASSLSDRGNSPLHF.

The J gene is TRBJ1-2, the V gene TRBV10-3; perhaps TRBD1 as D (6 bases). Germline V gene lookup returns CDR1 ENHRY and CDR2 SYGVKD. The CDR3 length is 13 residues. The germline V and J ends were trimmed by 5 bases and 4 bases, with 11 bases remaining between them. The CDR3 DNA sequence: TGTGCCATCAGTCCGGACAGACGCTATGGCTACACCTTC. Residues: CAISPDRRYGYTF.

The V call is TRBV5-4, the J call TRBJ1-2, with D unresolved. Germline V CDR1 and CDR2: SGHNT, YYREEE (reference sequence). The CDR3 is made up of 15 amino acids. V lost 6 bases, J lost 2 bases, and 17 bases lay in between. For the CDR3, the DNA is TGTGCCAGCACCGTACCAGGAGCGGGGAACTATGGCTACACCTTC. Protein product: CASTVPGAGNYGYTF. Variable domain in full (rest from reference TRBV5-4 and TRBJ1-2): ETGVTQSPTHLIKTRGQQVTLRCSSQSGHNTVSWYQQALGQGPQFIFQYYREEENGRGNFPPRFSGLQFPNYSSELNVNALELDDSALYLCASTVPGAGNYGYTFGSGTRLTVV.

This clone was seen only a few times. J is TRBJ1-5 and V is TRBV6-6; D is undetermined. V was clipped by 8 bases and J by 9 bases, with 17 bases between them. Germline V gene sequence: CDR1 MNHNY, CDR2 SVGAGI (reference sequence). The CDR3 covers 13 residues. CDR3 DNA sequence: TGTGCCAGCCTATCGGGATCATCACGGCCCCAGCATTTT. It specifies CASLSGSSRPQHF.

The V and J genes are TRBV29-1 and TRBJ2-5; tentative D call: TRBD1 (5 bases). The CDR3 has 14 residues. Per germline, CDR1 SQVTM and CDR2 ANQGSEA. V gave up 2 bases and J gave up 2 bases, with 12 bases separating them. The CDR3: CSVEKGRLQETQYF. In DNA, the CDR3 is TGCAGCGTTGAAAAGGGGCGTCTGCAAGAGACCCAGTACTTC.

The rearrangement uses TRBV28 and TRBJ2-7; TRBD2 is a possible D gene (7 bases). CDR3 size: 13 residues. The germline CDR1 and CDR2 sequences are MDHEN and SYDVKM. V lost 6 bases to trimming and J lost 5 bases, with 14 bases between them. This CDR3 is CASSQGGRDEQYF. Here the CDR3 DNA reads TGTGCCAGCAGCCAAGGGGGGAGGGACGAGCAGTACTTC.

CDR3 bases: TGCAGCGTAACCCACTTCGGGACAGGGGGCGAGCAGTACTTC. Protein product: CSVTHFGTGGEQYF. This chain uses TRBV29-1 with TRBJ2-7; 11 positions match TRBD1. Trimming cost V 6 bases and J 6 bases; bases outside gene matches: 10. CDR1 is SQVTM and CDR2 is ANQGSEA in the germline V gene. The CDR3 is made up of 14 amino acids.

Of note for this clone: The sample contains more than one DNA sequence encoding this CDR3. This rearrangement joins TRBV7-9 to TRBJ2-7; 8 positions agree with TRBD1. The CDR3 is 14 residues long. CDR1 and CDR2 from the germline V gene are SEHNR and FQNEAQ (reference sequence). The junction had 6 bases not matched to a gene; V was cut back by 4 bases and J by 4 bases. The CDR3 DNA is TGTGCCAGCAGCTCCGGGACAGGCGCTTACGAGCAGTACTTC. Its translation: CASSSGTGAYEQYF.

Only a few counts were recorded for this clone. This chain links TRBV7-9 with TRBJ2-1; no clear D gene. V lost 3 bases and J 14 bases, leaving 8 bases between the germline ends. Per the germline V gene, CDR1 is SEHNR and CDR2 is FQNEAQ (reference sequence). The CDR3 sequence is 10 residues long. The CDR3 DNA reads as TGTGCCAGCAGCTTTGAGATCGAGTTCTTC. Its protein is CASSFEIEFF.